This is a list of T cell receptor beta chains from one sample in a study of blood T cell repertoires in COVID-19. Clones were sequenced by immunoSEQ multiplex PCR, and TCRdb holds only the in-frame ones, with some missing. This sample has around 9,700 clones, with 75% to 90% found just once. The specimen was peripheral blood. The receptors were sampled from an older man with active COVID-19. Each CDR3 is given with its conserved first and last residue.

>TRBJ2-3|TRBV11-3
CASSSRGALTDTQYF
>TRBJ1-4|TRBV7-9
CASSAGQPNEKLFF
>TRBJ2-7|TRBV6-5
CASTRTGGVYEQYF
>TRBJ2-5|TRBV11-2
CASSPSGSTQTQYF
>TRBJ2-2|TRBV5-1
CASSTGGLNTGELFF
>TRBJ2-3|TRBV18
CASSPRTSGGQDTQYF
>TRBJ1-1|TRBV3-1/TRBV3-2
CASSLSGAFTEAFF
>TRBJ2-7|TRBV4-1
CASSLRRDSNSYEQYF
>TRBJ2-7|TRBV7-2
CASSREGTGGLYEQYF
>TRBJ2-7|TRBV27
CASSLSAVWGAVHEQYF
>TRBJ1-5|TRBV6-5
CASKGQPNQPQHF
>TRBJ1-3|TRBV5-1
CASSFNRDSGNTIYF
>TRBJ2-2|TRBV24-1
CATSAAGGRGELFF
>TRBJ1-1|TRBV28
CASSLPGQEITFF
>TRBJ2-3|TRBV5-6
CASRGGLSTDTQYF
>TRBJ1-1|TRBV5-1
CASSRGQGAIQNTEAFF
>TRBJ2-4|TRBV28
CASNRGSQDIQYF
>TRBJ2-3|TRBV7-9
CASRGTPSDTQYF
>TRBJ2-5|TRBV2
CASSADRPTEETQYF
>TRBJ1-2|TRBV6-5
CASSYSGTGGGYGYTF
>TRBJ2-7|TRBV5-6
CASSLGQISYEQYF
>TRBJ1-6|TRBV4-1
CASSHAVSYNSPLHF
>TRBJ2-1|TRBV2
CASSGLIHGNEQFF
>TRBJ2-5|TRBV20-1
CSASATSGIYQETQYF
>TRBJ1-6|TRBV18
CASSPDLYRDSPLHF
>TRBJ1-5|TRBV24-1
CATRPRRRSQPQHF
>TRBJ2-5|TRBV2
CASKGPSGGHETQYF
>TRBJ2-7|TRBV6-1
CASSGATSGGAWEQYF
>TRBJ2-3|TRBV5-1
CASSPYRGLAGNTDTQYF
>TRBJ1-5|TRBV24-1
CATSPEGTNQPQHF
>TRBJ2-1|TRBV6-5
CASSYREAGYNEQFF
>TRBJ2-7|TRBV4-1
CASSQDLGGGPYSYEQYF
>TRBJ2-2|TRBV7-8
CASSSRTGFYLTNTGELFF
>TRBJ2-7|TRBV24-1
CATRERSEQYF
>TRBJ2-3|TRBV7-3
CASSLTGTSGGAADTQYF
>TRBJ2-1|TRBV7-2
CASSLNGQGTYTGQFF
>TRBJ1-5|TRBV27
CASSFSPLTVQPQHF
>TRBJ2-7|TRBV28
CASSRGTGYYEQYF
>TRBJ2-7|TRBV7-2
CASSLVARTGVTYEQYF
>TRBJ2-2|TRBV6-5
CAAGQGNTGELFF
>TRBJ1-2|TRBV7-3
CASSRTTGYGYTF
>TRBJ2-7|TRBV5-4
CASSRPGTSGGAYEQYF
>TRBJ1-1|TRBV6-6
CASSSRTDMNTEAFF
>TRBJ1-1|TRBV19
CASSSQGRTEAFF
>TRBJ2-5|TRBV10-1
CASSESRGETQYF
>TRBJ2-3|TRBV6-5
CASSQALAGTDTQYF
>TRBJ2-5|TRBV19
CASSAWTSGRETQYF
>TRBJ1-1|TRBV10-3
CAITDRAPEAFF
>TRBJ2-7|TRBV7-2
CASSLDRVEQYF
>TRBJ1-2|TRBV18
CASSPGEDPNYGYTF
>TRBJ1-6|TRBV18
CASSGQTSINSPLHF
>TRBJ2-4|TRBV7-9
CASSPTGTGVNIQYF
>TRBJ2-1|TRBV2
CASSAQGGPYNEQFF